A selection of T cell receptor beta chains follows, all from one sample in a study of blood T cell repertoires in COVID-19. Profiling relied on immunoSEQ multiplex PCR, and the TCRdb table lists in-frame clones only, not all of them. The sample lists 450,000 to 500,000 clones; less than 90% were seen once. The sequenced sample was PBMCs or T cells enriched from blood (not recorded which). These receptors were collected from a woman aged 55 to 70 who had recovered from COVID-19. The CDR3 runs from the conserved cysteine through the conserved F or W. The D gene is left open where the match is weak. Not every row has a clone size; where given, it reads once, few, many or a size class.

cdr3_aa,cdr3_nt,v_call,j_call,d_call,clone_size
CASSDGQRDNYGYTF,TGTGCCAGCAGCGACGGACAGCGGGATAACTATGGCTACACCTTC,TRBV5-4,TRBJ1-2,NA,once
CASSFMTENQPQHF,TGTGCCAGTAGTTTCATGACGGAGAATCAGCCCCAGCATTTT,TRBV19,TRBJ1-5,NA,NA
CASRKTGSRTYNEQFF,TGTGCCAGCAGGAAGACAGGTAGTCGAACCTACAATGAGCAGTTCTTC,TRBV14,TRBJ2-1,NA,NA
CARSPRHNYGYTF,TGTGCCAGAAGCCCGCGACACAACTATGGCTACACCTTC,TRBV7-5,TRBJ1-2,NA,NA
CAWSVGTGYNEQFF,TGTGCCTGGAGTGTAGGGACAGGGTACAATGAGCAGTTCTTC,TRBV30,TRBJ2-1,TRBD1,NA
CAINRGGTAYGYTF,TGTGCCATCAACCGAGGGGGGACAGCTTATGGCTACACCTTC,TRBV10-3,TRBJ1-2,TRBD1,few
CASSPRTGAYEQYF,TGTGCCAGCAGCCCCCGGACAGGGGCCTACGAGCAGTACTTC,TRBV3-1/TRBV3-2,TRBJ2-7,TRBD1,NA
CASSLELLARGNTIYF,TGTGCCAGCAGCTTGGAGCTATTGGCCAGGGGAAACACCATATATTTT,TRBV5-8,TRBJ1-3,NA,NA
CASSQVTGGHEKLFF,TGTGCCAGCAGCCAAGTCACAGGGGGGCATGAAAAACTGTTTTTT,TRBV3-1/TRBV3-2,TRBJ1-4,TRBD1,NA
CASSPSRRGWNYGYTF,TGTGCCAGCAGCCCCTCAAGGAGGGGTTGGAACTATGGCTACACCTTC,TRBV7-8,TRBJ1-2,NA,NA
CASSLEGRTDHEQYF,TGCGCCAGCAGCTTGGAGGGCAGGACAGACCACGAGCAGTACTTC,TRBV5-1,TRBJ2-7,NA,NA
CASSLVDSTYEQYF,TGTGCCAGCAGCTTAGTGGACAGCACCTACGAGCAGTACTTC,TRBV7-6,TRBJ2-7,NA,NA
CASSNPRQGAYNEQFF,TGTGCCAGCAGTAATCCTCGACAGGGGGCCTACAATGAGCAGTTCTTC,TRBV2,TRBJ2-1,TRBD1,once
CASRADRGTEAFF,TGTGCCAGCAGGGCAGACAGGGGAACTGAAGCTTTCTTT,TRBV2,TRBJ1-1,TRBD1,NA
CASSLAMVSEAFF,TGTGCCAGCAGCCTAGCTATGGTTTCTGAAGCTTTCTTT,TRBV3-1/TRBV3-2,TRBJ1-1,NA,NA
CASSPLAGVYNEQFF,TGTGCCAGCAGCCCACTAGCGGGGGTATACAATGAGCAGTTCTTC,TRBV2,TRBJ2-1,TRBD2,once
CASSTGQGGGYTF,TGTGCCAGTAGTACCGGACAGGGAGGAGGCTACACCTTC,TRBV19,TRBJ1-2,TRBD1,NA
CASSRTGLDGEKLFF,TGTGCCAGCAGCCGTACAGGGTTGGATGGTGAAAAACTGTTTTTT,TRBV11-3,TRBJ1-4,NA,few
CASSYGLANEQFF,TGTGCCAGCAGTTACGGGCTAGCCAATGAGCAGTTCTTC,TRBV6-2/TRBV6-3,TRBJ2-1,NA,NA
CASSLFEGARSGANVLTF,TGTGCCAGCAGCTTATTCGAAGGAGCTAGATCTGGGGCCAACGTCCTGACTTTC,TRBV5-4,TRBJ2-6,NA,NA
CASSASLGGGSSYNEQFF,TGTGCCAGCAGCGCATCCCTAGGGGGGGGGAGCTCCTACAATGAGCAGTTCTTC,TRBV7-8,TRBJ2-1,NA,NA
CASSRLGTGVKTDTQYF,TGTGCCAGCAGCAGACTCGGGACAGGGGTTAAGACAGATACGCAGTATTTT,TRBV7-2,TRBJ2-3,TRBD1,NA
CASTGQGRYYGYTF,TGTGCCAGCACGGGACAGGGGAGGTACTATGGCTACACCTTC,TRBV27,TRBJ1-2,TRBD1,NA
CATSVSGTSQPQHF,TGTGCCACCAGTGTTTCAGGAACCTCGCAGCCCCAGCATTTT,TRBV24-1,TRBJ1-5,NA,NA
CASSSAAGDQPQHF,TGTGCCAGCTCCTCGGCGGCAGGGGATCAGCCCCAGCATTTT,TRBV18,TRBJ1-5,NA,NA
CASSLGTGNEKLFF,TGTGCCAGCAGTCTCGGTACGGGTAATGAAAAACTGTTTTTT,TRBV2,TRBJ1-4,NA,NA
CASSPGQGAFEQFF,TGTGCCAGCTCACCGGGACAGGGGGCTTTTGAGCAGTTCTTC,TRBV18,TRBJ2-1,TRBD1,NA